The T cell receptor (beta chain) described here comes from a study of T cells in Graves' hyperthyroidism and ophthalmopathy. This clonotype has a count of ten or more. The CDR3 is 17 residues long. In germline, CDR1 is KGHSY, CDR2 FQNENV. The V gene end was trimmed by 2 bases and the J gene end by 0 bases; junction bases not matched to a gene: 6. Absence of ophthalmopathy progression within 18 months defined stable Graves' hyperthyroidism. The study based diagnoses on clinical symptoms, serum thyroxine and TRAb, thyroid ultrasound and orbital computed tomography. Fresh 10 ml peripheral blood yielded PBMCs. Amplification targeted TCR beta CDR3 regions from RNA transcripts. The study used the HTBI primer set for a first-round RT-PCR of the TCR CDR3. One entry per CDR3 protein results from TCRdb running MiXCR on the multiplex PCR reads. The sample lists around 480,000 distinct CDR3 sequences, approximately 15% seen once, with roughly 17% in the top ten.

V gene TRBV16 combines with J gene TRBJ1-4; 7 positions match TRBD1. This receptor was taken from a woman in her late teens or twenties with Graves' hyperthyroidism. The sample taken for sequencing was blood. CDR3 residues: CASSQQTGAATNEKLFF. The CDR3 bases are TGTGCCAGCAGCCAACAAACAGGGGCGGCAACTAATGAAAAACTGTTTTTT.